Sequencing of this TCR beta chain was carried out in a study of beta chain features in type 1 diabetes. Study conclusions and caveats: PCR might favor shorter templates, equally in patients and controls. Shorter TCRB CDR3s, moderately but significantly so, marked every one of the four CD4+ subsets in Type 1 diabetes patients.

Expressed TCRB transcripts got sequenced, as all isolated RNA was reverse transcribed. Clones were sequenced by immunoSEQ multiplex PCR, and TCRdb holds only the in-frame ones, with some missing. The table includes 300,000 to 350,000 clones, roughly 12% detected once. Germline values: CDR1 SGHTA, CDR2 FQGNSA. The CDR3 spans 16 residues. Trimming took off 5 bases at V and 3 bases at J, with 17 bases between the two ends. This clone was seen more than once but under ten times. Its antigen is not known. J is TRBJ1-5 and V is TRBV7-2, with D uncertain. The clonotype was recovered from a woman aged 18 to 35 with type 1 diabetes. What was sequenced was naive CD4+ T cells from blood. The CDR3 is CASSLAGVLDNQPQHF. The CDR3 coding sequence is TGTGCCAGCAGCCTCGCCGGGGTACTTGACAATCAGCCCCAGCATTTT.